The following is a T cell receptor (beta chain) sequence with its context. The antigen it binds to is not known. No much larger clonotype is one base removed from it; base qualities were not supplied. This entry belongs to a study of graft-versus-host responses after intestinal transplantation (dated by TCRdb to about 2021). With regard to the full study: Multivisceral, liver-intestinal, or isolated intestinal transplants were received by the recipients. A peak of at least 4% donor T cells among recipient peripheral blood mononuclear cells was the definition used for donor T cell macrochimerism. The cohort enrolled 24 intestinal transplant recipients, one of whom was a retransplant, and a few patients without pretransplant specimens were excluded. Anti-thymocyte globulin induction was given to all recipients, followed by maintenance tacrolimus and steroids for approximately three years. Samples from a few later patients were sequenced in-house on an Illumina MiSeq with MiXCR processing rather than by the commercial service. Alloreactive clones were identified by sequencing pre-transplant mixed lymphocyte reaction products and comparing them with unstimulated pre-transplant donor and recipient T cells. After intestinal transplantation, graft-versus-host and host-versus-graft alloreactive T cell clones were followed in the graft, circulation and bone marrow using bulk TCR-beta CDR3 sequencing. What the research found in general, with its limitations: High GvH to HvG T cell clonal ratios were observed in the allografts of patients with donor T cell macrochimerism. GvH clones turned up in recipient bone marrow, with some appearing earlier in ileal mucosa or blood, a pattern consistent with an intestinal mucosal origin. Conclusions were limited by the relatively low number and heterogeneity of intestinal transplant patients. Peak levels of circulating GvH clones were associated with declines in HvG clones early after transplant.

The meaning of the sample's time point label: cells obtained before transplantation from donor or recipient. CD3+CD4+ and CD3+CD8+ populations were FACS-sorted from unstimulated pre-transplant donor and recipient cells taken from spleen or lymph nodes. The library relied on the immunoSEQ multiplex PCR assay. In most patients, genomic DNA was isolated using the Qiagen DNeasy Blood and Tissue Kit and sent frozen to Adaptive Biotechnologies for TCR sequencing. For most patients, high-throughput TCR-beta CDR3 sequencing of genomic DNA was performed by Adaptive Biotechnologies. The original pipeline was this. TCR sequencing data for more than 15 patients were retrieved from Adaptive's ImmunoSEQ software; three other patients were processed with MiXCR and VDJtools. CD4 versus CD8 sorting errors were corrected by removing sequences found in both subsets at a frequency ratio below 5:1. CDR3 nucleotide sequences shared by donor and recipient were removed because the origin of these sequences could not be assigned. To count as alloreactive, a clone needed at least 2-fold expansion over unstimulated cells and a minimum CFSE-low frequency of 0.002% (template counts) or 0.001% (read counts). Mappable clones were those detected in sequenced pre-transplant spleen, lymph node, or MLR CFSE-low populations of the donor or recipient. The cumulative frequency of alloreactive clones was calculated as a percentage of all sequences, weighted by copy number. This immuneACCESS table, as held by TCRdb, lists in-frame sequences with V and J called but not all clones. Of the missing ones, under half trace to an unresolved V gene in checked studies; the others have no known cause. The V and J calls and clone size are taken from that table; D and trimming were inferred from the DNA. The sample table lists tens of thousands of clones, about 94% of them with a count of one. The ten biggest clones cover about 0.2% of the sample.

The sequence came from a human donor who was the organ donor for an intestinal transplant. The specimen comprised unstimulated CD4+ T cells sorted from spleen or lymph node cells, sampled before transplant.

The DNA is as follows: TGTGCCAGCTCACCGACAGGGGTCCGGGAGACCCAGTACTTC. This yields the protein CASSPTGVRETQYF. The receptor chain draws on TRBV18 and TRBJ2-5; a stretch of 8 junction bases matches TRBD1. At the junction V is shortened by 3 bases and J by 5 bases; bases outside the gene matches: 5. The CDR3 numbers 14 residues from cysteine through phenylalanine. Only CDR3 DNA is held: 42 bases, read in frame from base 1. Reading the germline V gene gives CDR1 KGHSH and CDR2 LQKENI. The variable domain in full, with residues beyond the CDR3 obtained from the reference TRBV18 and TRBJ2-5 genes, is NAGVMQNPRHLVRRRGQEARLRCSPMKGHSHVYWYRQLPEEGLKFMVYLQKENIIDESGMPKERFSAEFPKEGPSILRIQQVVRGDSAAYFCASSPTGVRETQYFGPGTRLLVL.